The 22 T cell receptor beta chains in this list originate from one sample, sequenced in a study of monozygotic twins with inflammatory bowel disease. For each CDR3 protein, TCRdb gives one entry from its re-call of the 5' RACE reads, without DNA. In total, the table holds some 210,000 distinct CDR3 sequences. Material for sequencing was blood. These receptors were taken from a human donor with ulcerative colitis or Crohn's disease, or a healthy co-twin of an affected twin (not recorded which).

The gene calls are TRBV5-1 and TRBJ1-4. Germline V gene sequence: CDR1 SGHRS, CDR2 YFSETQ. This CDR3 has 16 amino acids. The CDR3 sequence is CASSLAGVATNEKLFF.

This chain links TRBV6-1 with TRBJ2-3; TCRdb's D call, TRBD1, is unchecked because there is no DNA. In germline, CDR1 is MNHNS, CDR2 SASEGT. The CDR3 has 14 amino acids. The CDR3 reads CASRPGQRTDTQYF.

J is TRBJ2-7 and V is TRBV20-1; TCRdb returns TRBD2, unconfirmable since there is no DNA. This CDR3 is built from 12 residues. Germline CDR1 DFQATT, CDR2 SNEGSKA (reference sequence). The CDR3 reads CSAVGLGHEQYF.

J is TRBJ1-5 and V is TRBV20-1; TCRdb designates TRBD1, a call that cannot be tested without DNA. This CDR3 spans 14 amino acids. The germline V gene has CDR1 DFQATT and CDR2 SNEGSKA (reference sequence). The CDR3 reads CSARDRDTHQPQHF.

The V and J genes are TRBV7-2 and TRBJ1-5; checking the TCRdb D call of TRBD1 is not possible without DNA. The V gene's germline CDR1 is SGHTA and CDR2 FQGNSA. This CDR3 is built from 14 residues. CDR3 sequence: CASSLAQRGQPQHF.

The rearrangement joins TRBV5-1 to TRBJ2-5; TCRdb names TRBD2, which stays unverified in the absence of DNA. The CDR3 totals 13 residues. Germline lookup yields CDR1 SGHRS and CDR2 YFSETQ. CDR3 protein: CASGAGRSETQYF. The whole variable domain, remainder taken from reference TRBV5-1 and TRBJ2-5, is KAGVTQTPRYLIKTRGQQVTLSCSPISGHRSVSWYQQTPGQGLQFLFEYFSETQRNKGNFPGRFSGRQFSNSRSEMNVSTLELGDSALYLCASGAGRSETQYFGPGTRLLVL.

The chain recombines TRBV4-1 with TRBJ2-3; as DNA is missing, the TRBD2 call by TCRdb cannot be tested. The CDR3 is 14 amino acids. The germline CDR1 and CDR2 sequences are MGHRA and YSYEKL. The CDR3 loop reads CASRRGVETDTQYF.

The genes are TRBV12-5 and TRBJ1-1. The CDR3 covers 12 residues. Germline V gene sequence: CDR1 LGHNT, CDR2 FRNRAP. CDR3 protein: CASGSGWTEAFF.

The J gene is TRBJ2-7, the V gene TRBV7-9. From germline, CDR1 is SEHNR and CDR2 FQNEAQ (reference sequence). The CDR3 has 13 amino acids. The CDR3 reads CASSWVRGEEQYF.

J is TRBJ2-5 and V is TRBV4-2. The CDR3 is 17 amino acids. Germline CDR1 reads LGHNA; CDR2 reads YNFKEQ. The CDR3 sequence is CASSQAGSRGAKETQYF.

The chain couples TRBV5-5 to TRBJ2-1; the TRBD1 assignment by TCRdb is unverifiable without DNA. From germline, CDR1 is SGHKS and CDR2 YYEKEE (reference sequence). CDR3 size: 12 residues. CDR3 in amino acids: CASSLMGDEQFF.

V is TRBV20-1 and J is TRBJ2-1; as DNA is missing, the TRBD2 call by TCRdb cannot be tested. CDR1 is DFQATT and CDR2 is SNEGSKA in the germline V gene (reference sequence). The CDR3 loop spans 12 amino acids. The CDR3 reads CSAGASANEQFF.

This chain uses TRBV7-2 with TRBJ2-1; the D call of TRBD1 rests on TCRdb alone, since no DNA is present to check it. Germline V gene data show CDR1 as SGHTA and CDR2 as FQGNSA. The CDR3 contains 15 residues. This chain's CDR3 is CASSPLVSSYNEQFF.

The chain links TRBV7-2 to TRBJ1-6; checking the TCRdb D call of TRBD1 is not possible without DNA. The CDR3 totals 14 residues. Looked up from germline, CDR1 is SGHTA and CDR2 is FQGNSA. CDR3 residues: CASAPGRYNSPLHF.

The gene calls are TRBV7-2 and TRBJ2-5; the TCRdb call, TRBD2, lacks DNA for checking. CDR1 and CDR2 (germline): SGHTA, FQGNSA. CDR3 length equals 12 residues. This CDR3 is CASRREVETQYF.

The CDR3 is CASSRPGENIQYF. V usage is TRBV5-1 and J usage is TRBJ2-4. CDR1 SGHRS and CDR2 YFSETQ come from the germline V gene. This CDR3 has 13 residues.

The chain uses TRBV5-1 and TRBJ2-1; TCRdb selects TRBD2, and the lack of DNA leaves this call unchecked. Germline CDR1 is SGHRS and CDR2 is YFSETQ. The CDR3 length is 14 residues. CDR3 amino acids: CASSLLATHNEQFF.

The chain's CDR3 is CATSRGTGKGPQHF. The V call is TRBV15, the J call TRBJ1-5; TCRdb's D gene call, TRBD1, goes unchecked for lack of DNA. The CDR3 extends over 14 amino acids. Germline-derived CDR1 and CDR2 are LNHNV and YYDKDF (reference sequence).

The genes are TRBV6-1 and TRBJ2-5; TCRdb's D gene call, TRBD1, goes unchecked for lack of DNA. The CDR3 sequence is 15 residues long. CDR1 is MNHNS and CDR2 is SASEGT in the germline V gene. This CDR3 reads CASSASWGAQETQYF.

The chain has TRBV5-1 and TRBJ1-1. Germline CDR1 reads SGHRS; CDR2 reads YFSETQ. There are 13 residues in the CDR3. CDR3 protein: CASSLTPNTEAFF.

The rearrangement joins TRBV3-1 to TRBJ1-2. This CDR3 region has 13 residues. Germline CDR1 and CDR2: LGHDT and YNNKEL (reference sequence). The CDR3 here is CASSPIDQRGYTF.

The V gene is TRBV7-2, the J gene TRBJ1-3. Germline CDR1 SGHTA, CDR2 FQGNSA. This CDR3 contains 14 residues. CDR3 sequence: CASRATGWGNTIYF.